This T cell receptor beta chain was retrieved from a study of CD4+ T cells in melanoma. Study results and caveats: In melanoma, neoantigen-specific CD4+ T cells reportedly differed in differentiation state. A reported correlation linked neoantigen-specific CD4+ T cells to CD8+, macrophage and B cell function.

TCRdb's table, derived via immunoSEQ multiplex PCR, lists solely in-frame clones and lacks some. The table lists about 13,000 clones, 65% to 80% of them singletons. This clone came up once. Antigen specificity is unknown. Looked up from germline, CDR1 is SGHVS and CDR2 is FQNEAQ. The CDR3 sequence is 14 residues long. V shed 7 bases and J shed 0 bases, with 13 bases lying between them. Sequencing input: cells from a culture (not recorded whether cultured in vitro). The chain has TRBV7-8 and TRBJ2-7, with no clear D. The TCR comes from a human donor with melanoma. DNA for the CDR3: TGTGCCAGCATTCCACTCAGAGACTCCTACGAGCAGTACTTC. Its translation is CASIPLRDSYEQYF.